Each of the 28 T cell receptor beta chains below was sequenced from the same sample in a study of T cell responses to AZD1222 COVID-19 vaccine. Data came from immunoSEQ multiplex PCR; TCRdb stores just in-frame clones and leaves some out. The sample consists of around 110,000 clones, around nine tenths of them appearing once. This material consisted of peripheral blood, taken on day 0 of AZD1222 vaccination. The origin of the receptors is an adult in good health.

CDR3 protein: CASSLMGETQYF. CDR3 in DNA: TGTGCCAGCAGTTTAATGGGAGAGACCCAGTACTTC. The chain recombines TRBV12-3 or TRBV12-4 with TRBJ2-5; no reliable D call. Between the trimmed V and J ends, which lost 2 bases and 4 bases, there was a span of 5 bases. CDR3 length: 12 amino acids.

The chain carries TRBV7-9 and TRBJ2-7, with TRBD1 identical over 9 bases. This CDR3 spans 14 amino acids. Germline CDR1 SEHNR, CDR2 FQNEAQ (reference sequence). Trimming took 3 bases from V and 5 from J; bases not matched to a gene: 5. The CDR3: CASSFSGTGNEQYF. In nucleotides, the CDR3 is TGTGCCAGCAGCTTCTCCGGGACAGGGAACGAGCAGTACTTC.

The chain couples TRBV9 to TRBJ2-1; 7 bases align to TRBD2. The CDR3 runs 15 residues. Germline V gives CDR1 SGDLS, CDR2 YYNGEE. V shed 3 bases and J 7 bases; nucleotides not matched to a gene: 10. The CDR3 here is CASSAPGGGGNEQFF. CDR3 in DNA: TGTGCCAGCAGCGCGCCGGGGGGAGGCGGAAATGAGCAGTTCTTC.

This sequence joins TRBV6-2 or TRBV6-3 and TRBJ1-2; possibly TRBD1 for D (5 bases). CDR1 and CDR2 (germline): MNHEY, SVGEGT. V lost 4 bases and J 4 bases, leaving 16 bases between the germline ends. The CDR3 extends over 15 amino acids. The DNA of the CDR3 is TGTGCCAGCAGTTCCATGGCCAGGGTTCCCTATGGCTACACCTTC. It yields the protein CASSSMARVPYGYTF.

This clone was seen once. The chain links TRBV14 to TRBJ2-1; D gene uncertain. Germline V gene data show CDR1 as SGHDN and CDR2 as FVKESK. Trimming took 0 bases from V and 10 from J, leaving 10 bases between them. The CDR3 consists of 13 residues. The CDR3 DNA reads TGTGCCAGCAGCCAAGATAGCCCATGGGAGCAGTTCTTC. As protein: CASSQDSPWEQFF.

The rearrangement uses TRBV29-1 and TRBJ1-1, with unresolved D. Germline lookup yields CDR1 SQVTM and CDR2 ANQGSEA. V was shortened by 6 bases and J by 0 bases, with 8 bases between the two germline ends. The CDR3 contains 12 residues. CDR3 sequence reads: CSVILMNTEAFF. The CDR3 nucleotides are TGCAGCGTGATATTAATGAACACTGAAGCTTTCTTT.

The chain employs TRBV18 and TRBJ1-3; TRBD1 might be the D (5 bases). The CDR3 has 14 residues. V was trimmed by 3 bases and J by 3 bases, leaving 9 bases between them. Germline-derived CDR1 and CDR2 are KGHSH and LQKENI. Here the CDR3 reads CASSPPGGGNTIYF. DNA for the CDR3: TGTGCCAGCTCACCTCCGGGGGGTGGAAACACCATATATTTT.

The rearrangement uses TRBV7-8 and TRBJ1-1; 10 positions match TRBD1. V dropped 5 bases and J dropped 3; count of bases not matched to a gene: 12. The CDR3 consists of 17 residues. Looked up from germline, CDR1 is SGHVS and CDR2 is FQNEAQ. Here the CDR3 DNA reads TGTGCCAGCAGCAACCGGGACAGGGGAATGGGGTACACTGAAGCTTTCTTT. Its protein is CASSNRDRGMGYTEAFF.

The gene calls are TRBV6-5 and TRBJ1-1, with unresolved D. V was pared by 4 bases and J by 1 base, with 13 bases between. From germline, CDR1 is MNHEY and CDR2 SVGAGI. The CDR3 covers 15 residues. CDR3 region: CASSSGRRTNTEAFF. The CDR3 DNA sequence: TGTGCCAGCAGTTCCGGCAGAAGAACGAACACTGAAGCTTTCTTT.

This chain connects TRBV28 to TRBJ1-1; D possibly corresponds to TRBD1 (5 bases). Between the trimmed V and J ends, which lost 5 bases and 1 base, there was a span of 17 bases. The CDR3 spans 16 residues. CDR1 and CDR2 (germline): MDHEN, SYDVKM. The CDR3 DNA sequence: TGTGCCAGCAGTCCTCCTCGGACACGAGCGAACACTGAAGCTTTCTTT. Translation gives CASSPPRTRANTEAFF.

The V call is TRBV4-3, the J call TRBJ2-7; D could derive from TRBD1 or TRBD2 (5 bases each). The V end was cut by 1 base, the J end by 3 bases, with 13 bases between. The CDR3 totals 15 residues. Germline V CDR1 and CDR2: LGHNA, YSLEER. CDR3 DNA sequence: TGCGCCAGCAGCCAAGCGGCAGGGACCGGCTACGAGCAGTACTTC. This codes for CASSQAAGTGYEQYF.

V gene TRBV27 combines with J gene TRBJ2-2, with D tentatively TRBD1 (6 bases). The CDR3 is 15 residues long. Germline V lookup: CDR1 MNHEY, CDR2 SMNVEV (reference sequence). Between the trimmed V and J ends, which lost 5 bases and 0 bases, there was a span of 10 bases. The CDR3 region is CASSRWTANTGELFF. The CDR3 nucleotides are TGTGCCAGCAGTCGATGGACAGCGAACACCGGGGAGCTGTTTTTT.

The CDR3 sequence: CASSLFTEAFF. Written as DNA, the CDR3 is TGTGCCAGCAGTTTATTCACTGAAGCTTTCTTT. The chain links TRBV12-3 or TRBV12-4 to TRBJ1-1; D remains unclear. CDR3 length: 11 residues. V was pared by 2 bases and J by 4 bases, with 2 bases between.

The CDR3 DNA follows: TGTGCCAGTAGTCCACAGCGGGCTTACTACAATGAGCAGTTCTTC. Residues: CASSPQRAYYNEQFF. The J gene is TRBJ2-1, the V gene TRBV19; tentative D call: TRBD2 (6 bases). The CDR3 extends over 15 amino acids. Germline-derived CDR1 and CDR2 are LNHDA and SQIVND (reference sequence). Deletions cut 5 bases from V and 3 bases from J, with 14 bases between.

The CDR3 nucleotides read TGTGCCAGCAGTGAAGCCCGGACTGTTGAAGCTTTCTTT. Amino acid sequence: CASSEARTVEAFF. This chain connects TRBV2 to TRBJ1-1; no reliable D call. From germline, CDR1 is SNHLY and CDR2 FYNNEI. This CDR3 region has 13 residues. Trimming cost V 0 bases and J 7 bases, with 9 bases left between them. The variable domain in full, completed from reference TRBV2 and TRBJ1-1, reads EPEVTQTPSHQVTQMGQEVILRCVPISNHLYFYWYRQILGQKVEFLVSFYNNEISEKSEIFDDQFSVERPDGSNFTLKIRSTKLEDSAMYFCASSEARTVEAFFGQGTRLTVV.

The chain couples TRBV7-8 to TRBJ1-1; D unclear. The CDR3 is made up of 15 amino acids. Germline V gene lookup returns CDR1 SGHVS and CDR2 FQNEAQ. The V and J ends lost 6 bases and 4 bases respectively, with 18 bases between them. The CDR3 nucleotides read TGTGCCAGCAGAGACCGGCCCCTCGAAGGCACTGAAGCTTTCTTT. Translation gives CASRDRPLEGTEAFF.

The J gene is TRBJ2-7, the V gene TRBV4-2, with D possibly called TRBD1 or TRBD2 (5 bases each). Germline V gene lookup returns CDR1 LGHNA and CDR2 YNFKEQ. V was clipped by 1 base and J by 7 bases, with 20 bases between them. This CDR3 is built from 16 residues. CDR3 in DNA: TGTGCCAGCAGCCAAGTATCGGGCCGCGGGTCAGGGGAGCAGTACTTC. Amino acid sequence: CASSQVSGRGSGEQYF.

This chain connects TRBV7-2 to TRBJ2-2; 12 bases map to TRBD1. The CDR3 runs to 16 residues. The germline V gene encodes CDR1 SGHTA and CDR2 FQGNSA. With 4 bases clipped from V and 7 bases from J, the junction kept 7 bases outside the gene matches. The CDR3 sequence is CASSSRDRGQVGELFF. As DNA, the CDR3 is TGTGCCAGCAGCTCCCGGGACAGGGGGCAGGTCGGGGAGCTGTTTTTT.

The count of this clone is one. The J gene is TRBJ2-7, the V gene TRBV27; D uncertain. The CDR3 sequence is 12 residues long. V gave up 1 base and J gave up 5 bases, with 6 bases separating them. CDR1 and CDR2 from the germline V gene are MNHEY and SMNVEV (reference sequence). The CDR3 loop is CASSLFPHEQYF. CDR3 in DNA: TGTGCCAGCAGTTTATTTCCCCACGAGCAGTACTTC.

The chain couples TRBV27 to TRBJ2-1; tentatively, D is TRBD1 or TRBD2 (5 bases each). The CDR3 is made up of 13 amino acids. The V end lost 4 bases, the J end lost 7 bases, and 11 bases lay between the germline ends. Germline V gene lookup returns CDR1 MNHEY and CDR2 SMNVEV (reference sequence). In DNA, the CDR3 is TGTGCCAGCAGTTCATTGAGGGGAAATGAGCAGTTCTTC. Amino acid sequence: CASSSLRGNEQFF.

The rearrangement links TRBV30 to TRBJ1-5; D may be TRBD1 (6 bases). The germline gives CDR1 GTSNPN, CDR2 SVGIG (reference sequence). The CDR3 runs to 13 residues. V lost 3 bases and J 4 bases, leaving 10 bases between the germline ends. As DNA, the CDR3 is TGTGCCTGGAGCCTACAGGGAAATCAGCCCCAGCATTTT. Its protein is CAWSLQGNQPQHF.

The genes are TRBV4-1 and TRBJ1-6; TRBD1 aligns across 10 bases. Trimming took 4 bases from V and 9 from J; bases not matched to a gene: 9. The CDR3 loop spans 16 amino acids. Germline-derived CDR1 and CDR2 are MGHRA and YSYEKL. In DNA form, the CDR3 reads TGCGCCAGCAGCCGCGAAGACAGGGGGCTAGGTTCACCCCTCCACTTT. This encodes CASSREDRGLGSPLHF.

The CDR3, as DNA: TGTGCCAGCAGTTTACTAGCGGGAGCTATCTATGAGCAGTTCTTC. It specifies CASSLLAGAIYEQFF. The chain combines TRBV27 with TRBJ2-1; TRBD2 matches 10 bases. The germline V gene has CDR1 MNHEY and CDR2 SMNVEV (reference sequence). CDR3 size: 15 residues. Unmatched junction bases numbered 6, after V lost 2 bases and J lost 8 bases.

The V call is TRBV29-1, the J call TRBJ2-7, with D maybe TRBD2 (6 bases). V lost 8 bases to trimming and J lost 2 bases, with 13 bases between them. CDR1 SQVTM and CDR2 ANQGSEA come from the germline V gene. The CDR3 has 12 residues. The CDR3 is CSIRDLAYEQYF. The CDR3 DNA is TGCAGCATTCGGGACTTAGCCTACGAGCAGTACTTC.

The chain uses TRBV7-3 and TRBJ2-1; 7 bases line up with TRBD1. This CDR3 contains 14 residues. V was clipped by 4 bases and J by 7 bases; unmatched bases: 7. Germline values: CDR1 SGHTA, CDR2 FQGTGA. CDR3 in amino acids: CASSSTGLKNEQFF. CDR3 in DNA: TGTGCCAGCAGCTCGACAGGGCTCAAGAATGAGCAGTTCTTC.

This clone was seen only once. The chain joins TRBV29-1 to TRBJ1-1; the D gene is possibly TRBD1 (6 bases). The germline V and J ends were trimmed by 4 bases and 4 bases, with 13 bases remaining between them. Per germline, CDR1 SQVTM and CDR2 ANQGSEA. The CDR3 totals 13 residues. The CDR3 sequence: CSVGEDRTTEAFF. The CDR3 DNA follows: TGCAGCGTTGGGGAAGACAGGACCACTGAAGCTTTCTTT. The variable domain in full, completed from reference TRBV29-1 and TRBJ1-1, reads SAVISQKPSRDICQRGTSLTIQCQVDSQVTMMFWYRQQPGQSLTLIATANQGSEATYESGFVIDKFPISRPNLTFSTLTVSNMSPEDSSIYLCSVGEDRTTEAFFGQGTRLTVV.

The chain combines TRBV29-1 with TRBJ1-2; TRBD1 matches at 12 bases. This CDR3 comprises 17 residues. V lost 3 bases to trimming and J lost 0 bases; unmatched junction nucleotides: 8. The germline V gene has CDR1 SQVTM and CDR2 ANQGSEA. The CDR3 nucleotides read TGCAGCGTTGAGGCTAGGGACAGGGGGCTAGCTAACTATGGCTACACCTTC. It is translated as CSVEARDRGLANYGYTF. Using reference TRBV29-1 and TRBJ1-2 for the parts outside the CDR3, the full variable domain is SAVISQKPSRDICQRGTSLTIQCQVDSQVTMMFWYRQQPGQSLTLIATANQGSEATYESGFVIDKFPISRPNLTFSTLTVSNMSPEDSSIYLCSVEARDRGLANYGYTFGSGTRLTVV.

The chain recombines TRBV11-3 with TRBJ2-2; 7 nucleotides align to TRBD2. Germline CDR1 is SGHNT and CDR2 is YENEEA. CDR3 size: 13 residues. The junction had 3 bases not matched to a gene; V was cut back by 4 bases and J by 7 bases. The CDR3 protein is CASSWEGNGELFF. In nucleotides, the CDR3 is TGTGCCAGCAGCTGGGAGGGGAACGGGGAGCTGTTTTTT. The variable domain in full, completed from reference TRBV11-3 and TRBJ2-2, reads EAGVVQSPRYKIIEKKQPVAFWCNPISGHNTLYWYLQNLGQGPELLIRYENEEAVDDSQLPKDRFSAERLKGVDSTLKIQPAELGDSAVYLCASSWEGNGELFFGEGSRLTVL.